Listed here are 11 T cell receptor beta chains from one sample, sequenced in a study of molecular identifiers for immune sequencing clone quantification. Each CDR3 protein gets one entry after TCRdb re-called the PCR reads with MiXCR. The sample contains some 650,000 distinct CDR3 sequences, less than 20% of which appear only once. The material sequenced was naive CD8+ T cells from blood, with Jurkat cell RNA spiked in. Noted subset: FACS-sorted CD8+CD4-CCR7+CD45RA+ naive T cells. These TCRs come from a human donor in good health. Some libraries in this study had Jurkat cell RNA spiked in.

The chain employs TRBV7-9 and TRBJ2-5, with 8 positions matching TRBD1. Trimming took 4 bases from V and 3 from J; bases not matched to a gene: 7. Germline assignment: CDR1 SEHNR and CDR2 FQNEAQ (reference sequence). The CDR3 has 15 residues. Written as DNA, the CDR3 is TGTGCCAGCAGCTACTCCGGGACAGGAGAAGAGACCCAGTACTTC. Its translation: CASSYSGTGEETQYF.

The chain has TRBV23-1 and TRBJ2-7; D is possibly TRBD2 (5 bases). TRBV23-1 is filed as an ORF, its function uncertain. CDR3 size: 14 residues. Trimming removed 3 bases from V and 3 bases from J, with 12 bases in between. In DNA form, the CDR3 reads TGCGCCAGCAGTCACCGGAGAACTAGCTACGAGCAGTACTTC. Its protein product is CASSHRRTSYEQYF.

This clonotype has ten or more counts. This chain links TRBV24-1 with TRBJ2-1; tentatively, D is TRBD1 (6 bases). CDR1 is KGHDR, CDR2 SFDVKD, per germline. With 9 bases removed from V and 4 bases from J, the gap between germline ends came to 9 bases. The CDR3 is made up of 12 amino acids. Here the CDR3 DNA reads TGTGCCACCTCCACAGGGTACAATGAGCAGTTCTTC. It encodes CATSTGYNEQFF.

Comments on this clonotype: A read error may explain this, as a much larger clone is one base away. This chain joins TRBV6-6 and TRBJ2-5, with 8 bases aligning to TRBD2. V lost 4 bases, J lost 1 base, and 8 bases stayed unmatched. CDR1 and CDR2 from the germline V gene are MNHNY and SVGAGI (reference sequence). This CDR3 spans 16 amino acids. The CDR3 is CASSSYVGGVQETQYF. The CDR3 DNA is TGTGCCAGCAGTTCCTACGTCGGGGGGGTCCAAGAGACCCAGTACTTC.

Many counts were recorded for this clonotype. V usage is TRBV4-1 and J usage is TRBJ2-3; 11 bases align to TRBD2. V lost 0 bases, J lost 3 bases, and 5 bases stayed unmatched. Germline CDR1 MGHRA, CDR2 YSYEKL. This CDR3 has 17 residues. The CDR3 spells CASSQETSGSPTDTQYF. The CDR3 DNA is TGCGCCAGCAGCCAAGAAACTAGCGGGAGTCCTACAGATACGCAGTATTTT.

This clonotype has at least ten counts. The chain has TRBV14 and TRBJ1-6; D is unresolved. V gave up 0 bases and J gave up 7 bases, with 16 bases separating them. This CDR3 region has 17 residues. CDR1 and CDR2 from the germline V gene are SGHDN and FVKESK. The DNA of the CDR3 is TGTGCCAGCAGCCAAGATTTGACGGAGGATCGGAATTCACCCCTCCACTTT. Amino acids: CASSQDLTEDRNSPLHF.

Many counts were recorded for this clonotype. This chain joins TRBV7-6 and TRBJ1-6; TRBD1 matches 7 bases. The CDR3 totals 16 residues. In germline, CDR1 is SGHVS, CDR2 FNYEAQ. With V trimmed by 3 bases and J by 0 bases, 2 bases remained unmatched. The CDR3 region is CASSLTGSSYNSPLHF. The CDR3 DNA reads TGTGCCAGCAGCTTGACAGGGAGCTCCTATAATTCACCCCTCCACTTT.

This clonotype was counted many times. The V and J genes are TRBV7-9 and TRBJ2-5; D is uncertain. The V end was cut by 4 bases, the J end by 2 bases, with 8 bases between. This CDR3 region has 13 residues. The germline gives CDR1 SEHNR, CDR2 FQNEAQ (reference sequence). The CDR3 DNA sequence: TGTGCCAGCAGCTACGGATGGCAAGAGACCCAGTACTTC. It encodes CASSYGWQETQYF.

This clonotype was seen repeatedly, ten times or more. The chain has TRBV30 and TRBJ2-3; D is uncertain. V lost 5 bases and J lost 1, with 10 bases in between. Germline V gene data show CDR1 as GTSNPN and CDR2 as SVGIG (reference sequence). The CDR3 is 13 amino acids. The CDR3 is CAWGRTGTDTQYF. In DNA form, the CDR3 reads TGTGCCTGGGGCCGGACGGGCACAGATACGCAGTATTTT. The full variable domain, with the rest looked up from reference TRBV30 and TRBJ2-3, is SQTIHQWPATLVQPVGSPLSLECTVEGTSNPNLYWYRQAAGRGLQLLFYSVGIGQISSEVPQNLSASRPQDRQFILSSKKLLLSDSGFYLCAWGRTGTDTQYFGPGTRLTVL.

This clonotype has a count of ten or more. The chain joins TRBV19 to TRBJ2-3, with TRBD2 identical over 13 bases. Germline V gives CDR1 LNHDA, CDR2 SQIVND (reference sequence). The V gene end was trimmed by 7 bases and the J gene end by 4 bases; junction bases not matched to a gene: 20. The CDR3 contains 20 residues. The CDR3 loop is CASNPHLSGTSGILADTQYF. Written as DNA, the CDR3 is TGTGCCAGTAATCCTCATCTCTCCGGGACTAGCGGGATCCTTGCAGATACGCAGTATTTT.

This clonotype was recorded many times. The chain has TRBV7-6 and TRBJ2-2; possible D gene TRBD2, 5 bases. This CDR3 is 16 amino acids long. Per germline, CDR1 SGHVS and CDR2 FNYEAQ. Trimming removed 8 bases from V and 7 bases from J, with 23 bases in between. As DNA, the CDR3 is TGTGCCAGCTCCCCTAGCCCCGGGATTTCGAGCGGGGAGCTGTTTTTT. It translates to CASSPSPGISSGELFF.